The rows below give T cell receptor beta chains drawn from one sample of a study of neoadjuvant nivolumab and ipilimumab in lung cancer. The method was immunoSEQ multiplex PCR; TCRdb's version includes in-frame clones alone and lacks a portion of them. The sample shows approximately 9,300 clones, approximately 71% of them seen only once. The sequencing here drew on tumor tissue, taken after neoadjuvant nivolumab, alone or with ipilimumab, at or shortly before surgery. These receptors all come from an adult with non-small cell lung cancer. Some clones in this sample may be carry-over from other donors' samples. CDR3s include the opening cysteine and the closing phenylalanine or tryptophan. D genes are given only for firm matches. The size of a clone is reported for some rows only, either as once, few or many, or as a class for expanded clones.

>-|TRBV11-2|TRBJ2-6|TRBD2
TGTGCCAGCAGCTTGAGGGACTATGGGGCCAACGTCCTGACTTTC
CASSLRDYGANVLTF
>few|TRBV5-1|TRBJ1-4|TRBD1
TGCGCCAGCAGCTACAGGACAGGGGGAGGTGAAAAACTGTTTTTT
CASSYRTGGGEKLFF
>once|TRBV6-1|TRBJ1-5|-
TGTGCCAGCAGTGGAGGACAAGGGTCGAGGAATCAGCCCCAGCATTTT
CASSGGQGSRNQPQHF
>-|TRBV5-1|TRBJ2-1|-
TGCGCCAGCAGCTTATTAGGGAATGAGCAGTTCTTC
CASSLLGNEQFF
>-|TRBV29-1|TRBJ1-2|-
TGCAGCGTTTTCGTTGCAGATTCTAACTATGGCTACACCTTC
CSVFVADSNYGYTF
>-|TRBV11-3|TRBJ1-1|-
TGTGCCAGCAGCTTCCGACAGGCCATGAACACTGAAGCTTTCTTT
CASSFRQAMNTEAFF
>-|TRBV29-1|TRBJ2-7|TRBD2
TGCAGCGTTGAAGGAACTAGCGGGAGGGGGCTCTACGAGCAGTACTTC
CSVEGTSGRGLYEQYF
>-|TRBV9|TRBJ2-7|-
TGTGCCAGCAGCGTAGGAGGGGCATTCTACGAGCAGTACTTC
CASSVGGAFYEQYF
>-|TRBV7-2|TRBJ2-3|TRBD1
TGTGCCAGCAGCCCTAAGGGGGCCATCAGCACAGATACGCAGTATTTT
CASSPKGAISTDTQYF
>-|TRBV30|TRBJ2-3|-
TGTGCCTGGAGCCTCCGGGCGGCAGATACGCAGTATTTT
CAWSLRAADTQYF
>-|TRBV4-2|TRBJ1-1|-
TGTGCCAGCAGCCAGGACGACTTGAACACTGAAGCTTTCTTT
CASSQDDLNTEAFF
>-|TRBV11-1|TRBJ2-5|-
TGTGCCAGCAGCTTATACGGGGGCGAGGAGACCCAGTACTTC
CASSLYGGEETQYF
>few|TRBV7-9|TRBJ2-1|TRBD2
TGTGCCAGCAGTTCACGGACTAGCGGGGATTACAATGAGCAGTTCTTC
CASSSRTSGDYNEQFF
>-|TRBV2|TRBJ2-1|-
TGTGCCAGCAGTGAAACAGCCCGTGAGCAGTTCTTC
CASSETAREQFF
>-|TRBV5-5|TRBJ1-4|-
TGTGCCAGCAGCTTGGGTCCCAATGAAAAACTGTTTTTT
CASSLGPNEKLFF
>-|TRBV4-1|TRBJ1-6|-
TGCGCCAGCAGCCCGACAACAGCCGGAGTGCGTAATTCACCCCTCCACTTT
CASSPTTAGVRNSPLHF
>-|TRBV7-9|TRBJ1-1|-
TGTGCCAGCAGCATTTTGGGAGCGCAGGGCGGAAGCACTGAAGCTTTCTTT
CASSILGAQGGSTEAFF
>-|TRBV9|TRBJ1-2|-
TGTGCCAGCAGCGTAGGAGGGACATCCTATGGCTACACCTTC
CASSVGGTSYGYTF
>-|TRBV27|TRBJ2-3|-
TGTGCCAGCAGTTCCACTCGCACAGATACGCAGTATTTT
CASSSTRTDTQYF
>-|TRBV30|TRBJ1-4|-
TGTGCCTGGAGTGCTCTTGAAAAACTGTTTTTT
CAWSALEKLFF
>-|TRBV9|TRBJ2-3|TRBD2
TGTGCCAGCAGCGCCCTAGCGGGGGGGGACACAGATACGCAGTATTTT
CASSALAGGDTDTQYF
>-|TRBV7-3|TRBJ1-1|-
TGTGCCAGCAGCGGTCAGAGGAACACTGAAGCTTTCTTT
CASSGQRNTEAFF
>once|TRBV6-5|TRBJ2-5|-
TGTGCCAGCAGTTACCGACTTGAGAGGGGAAAGACCCAGTACTTC
CASSYRLERGKTQYF
>-|TRBV18|TRBJ2-7|-
TGTGCCAGCTCACGGTCCAGGGGTTCCGACGAGCAGTACTTC
CASSRSRGSDEQYF
>once|TRBV11-2|TRBJ2-1|TRBD2
TGTGCCAGCAGCATCGGACTAGCGGGAAGGGATGAGCAGTTCTTC
CASSIGLAGRDEQFF
>-|TRBV7-2|TRBJ1-5|-
TGTGCCAGCAGTTTAGACGGGTTCAATCAGCCCCAGCATTTT
CASSLDGFNQPQHF
>-|TRBV10-3|TRBJ1-3|-
TGTGCCATCAGGCGGGATGACACCATATATTTT
CAIRRDDTIYF
>few|TRBV14|TRBJ2-7|TRBD1
TGTGCCAGCAGCACTCGACAGGGGAGTCGTTACGAGCAGTACTTC
CASSTRQGSRYEQYF
>-|TRBV5-6|TRBJ2-5|TRBD2
TGTGCCAGCAGCCCTAAGATTAGCGGGAGGGCCTATGGCAAAACCCAGTACTTC
CASSPKISGRAYGKTQYF
>-|TRBV6-5|TRBJ1-5|-
TGTGCCAGCAGTCCCACGGGAGATCGGCCCCAGCATTTT
CASSPTGDRPQHF
>-|TRBV5-1|TRBJ2-7|-
TGCGCCAGCAGCCATGACTACGAGCAGTACTTC
CASSHDYEQYF
>-|TRBV6-1|TRBJ2-6|-
TGTGCCAGCAGGGGGATCAGCTCTGGGGCCAACGTCCTGACTTTC
CASRGISSGANVLTF
>-|TRBV27|TRBJ1-1|-
TGTGCCAGCAGTTCCCCGAGAACAACCCGTGAAGCTTTCTTT
CASSSPRTTREAFF
>-|TRBV5-6|TRBJ1-2|-
TGTGCCAGCACACCCAGAGGTAGACAGCGAGCTAACTATGGCTACACCTTC
CASTPRGRQRANYGYTF
>-|TRBV6-5|TRBJ2-7|TRBD1
TGTGCCAGCAGTTACTCCGGGGGACAGGGGATCTACGAGCAGTACTTC
CASSYSGGQGIYEQYF
>-|TRBV25-1|TRBJ1-1|-
TGTGCCAGCAGTGAATCTACAGCCCCGGGCACTGAAGCTTTCTTT
CASSESTAPGTEAFF
>-|TRBV9|TRBJ2-3|-
TGTGCCAGCAGCGTGCGGGGACTCTTAAGCACAGATACGCAGTATTTT
CASSVRGLLSTDTQYF
>-|TRBV14|TRBJ2-7|-
TGTGCCAGCAGCATTTCGGACGGAACCTACGAGCAGTACTTC
CASSISDGTYEQYF
>-|TRBV6-5|TRBJ2-7|-
TGTGCCAGCAGCCCCGGCCAGAATAACTACGAGCAGTACTTC
CASSPGQNNYEQYF
>-|TRBV25-1|TRBJ1-6|-
TGTGCCAGCAGTGACTCGAGGTCACCCCTCCACTTT
CASSDSRSPLHF
>few|TRBV11-1|TRBJ1-2|TRBD1
TGTGCCAGCAGCCCTTGGACAGGGCACGACTATGGCTACACCTTC
CASSPWTGHDYGYTF
>-|TRBV2|TRBJ1-1|TRBD1
TGTGCCAGCAGCGCCCGTCGACAGGGTGAAACTGAAGCTTTCTTT
CASSARRQGETEAFF
>once|TRBV29-1|TRBJ2-7|-
TGCAGCGTGACCGGAGGGGGCTACGAGCAGTACTTC
CSVTGGGYEQYF
>once|TRBV6-6|TRBJ2-3|-
TGTGCCAGCACCCCCAGGGTCAGCACAGATACGCAGTATTTT
CASTPRVSTDTQYF
>few|TRBV6-5|TRBJ1-1|TRBD1
TGTGCCAGCGATTGGACAGGGGGCCTGAACACTGAAGCTTTCTTT
CASDWTGGLNTEAFF
>-|TRBV29-1|TRBJ1-2|TRBD1
TGCAGCGTTCCCGGGACAGGGTACGGCTACACCTTC
CSVPGTGYGYTF
>-|TRBV6-5|TRBJ1-2|TRBD1
TGTGCCAGCAGTTACTCCCCGGGACAGAACTATGGCTACACCTTC
CASSYSPGQNYGYTF
>-|TRBV4-3|TRBJ2-7|TRBD1
TGCGCCAGCAGCCAAGTCCGGACAGGGGTGAGGGAGCAGTACTTC
CASSQVRTGVREQYF
>-|TRBV11-2|TRBJ1-6|-
TGTGCCAGCAGCCCTACGGCAGGCGGGAATTCACCCCTCCACTTT
CASSPTAGGNSPLHF
>-|TRBV7-9|TRBJ2-2|-
TGTGCCAGCAGCTTCCGTAATTCCGGGGAGCTGTTTTTT
CASSFRNSGELFF